The 28 T cell receptor beta chains presented below share a single source sample, sequenced in a study of blood T cell repertoires in COVID-19. Assay: immunoSEQ multiplex PCR; the TCRdb copy retains only in-frame clones and omits some. The profile covers roughly 35,000 clones, with approximately 80% appearing a single time and approximately 30% taken by the ten largest. Sequences were obtained from peripheral blood. The receptors derive from a man of 80 years or more with acute or convalescent COVID-19.

This chain uses TRBV5-5 with TRBJ2-7, with a possible D match to TRBD1 (5 bases). The ends were cut back, 4 bases at V and 0 bases at J, with 8 bases in the middle. The CDR3 length is 13 residues. The germline gives CDR1 SGHKS, CDR2 YYEKEE (reference sequence). The CDR3 sequence: CASSQGSSYEQYF. In DNA form, the CDR3 reads TGTGCCAGCAGCCAGGGTAGCTCCTACGAGCAGTACTTC.

This clone was picked up a small number of times. The J gene is TRBJ1-6, the V gene TRBV7-2; 10 bases are shared with TRBD1. The V gene end was trimmed by 5 bases and the J gene end by 8 bases; junction bases not matched to a gene: 6. CDR1 and CDR2 (germline): SGHTA, FQGNSA. CDR3 length: 15 residues. CDR3 sequence reads: CASSPRTGGDSPLHF. The DNA of the CDR3 is TGTGCCAGCAGCCCCAGGACAGGGGGGGATTCACCCCTCCACTTT. Using reference TRBV7-2 and TRBJ1-6 for the parts outside the CDR3, the full variable domain is GAGVSQSPSNKVTEKGKDVELRCDPISGHTALYWYRQSLGQGLEFLIYFQGNSAPDKSGLPSDRFSAERTGGSVSTLTIQRTQQEDSAVYLCASSPRTGGDSPLHFGNGTRLTVT.

The chain links TRBV12-5 to TRBJ1-1; 8 nucleotides agree with TRBD1. Trimming took 0 bases from V and 5 from J; bases not matched to a gene: 8. The germline V gene has CDR1 LGHNT and CDR2 FRNRAP. This CDR3 is built from 16 residues. For the CDR3, the DNA is TGTGCTAGTGGTTTGGTAGCGGGGACAGGTTGGACTGAAGCTTTCTTT. Translating gives CASGLVAGTGWTEAFF.

The J gene is TRBJ1-1, the V gene TRBV7-9; no clear D. V shed 4 bases and J shed 6 bases, with 9 bases lying between them. This CDR3 spans 12 amino acids. The germline CDR1 and CDR2 sequences are SEHNR and FQNEAQ (reference sequence). The DNA for the CDR3 is TGTGCCAGCAGCTACACGGGTCCTGAAGCTTTCTTT. Amino acid sequence: CASSYTGPEAFF.

In its sample, this clone ranks as medium-sized (0.01 to 0.1%). The chain couples TRBV2 to TRBJ2-7, with TRBD2 matching 7 bases. Trimming removed 4 bases from V and 5 bases from J; junction bases left unmatched: 11. CDR3 length equals 15 residues. The germline V gene encodes CDR1 SNHLY and CDR2 FYNNEI. CDR3 residues: CASSGLTQGGDEQYF. CDR3 sequence (DNA): TGTGCCAGCAGTGGGCTCACTCAGGGAGGGGACGAGCAGTACTTC.

The rearrangement links TRBV24-1 to TRBJ1-5, with D possibly TRBD1 on 5 matching bases. Deletions cut 10 bases from V and 2 bases from J, with 11 bases between. The germline V gene encodes CDR1 KGHDR and CDR2 SFDVKD. The CDR3 spans 13 residues. In DNA form, the CDR3 reads TGTGCCACGCAAAAGACAGGCAATCAGCCCCAGCATTTT. Amino acid sequence: CATQKTGNQPQHF.

The chain is built from TRBV6-6 and TRBJ2-7; 8 bases are a match to TRBD1. The trim removed 5 bases at V and 4 bases at J, leaving 10 bases unmatched. CDR1 is MNHNY, CDR2 SVGAGI, per germline (reference sequence). The CDR3 has 15 residues. CDR3 DNA: TGTGCCAGCAGTCCACAGGGGGTTGCGTCTTACGAGCAGTACTTC. Amino acid sequence: CASSPQGVASYEQYF.

Here the CDR3 reads CATSDSSTDTQYF. The CDR3 DNA sequence: TGTGCCACCAGTGACTCTAGCACAGATACGCAGTATTTT. The chain joins TRBV24-1 to TRBJ2-3; no definite D call. The CDR3 runs to 13 residues. CDR1 KGHDR and CDR2 SFDVKD come from the germline V gene. V dropped 4 bases and J dropped 0 bases, with 4 bases sitting between them.

The rearrangement uses TRBV13 and TRBJ2-5, with TRBD2 matching 9 bases. CDR3 length equals 16 residues. The V segment lost 7 bases and the J segment 3 bases; nucleotides outside the gene matches: 12. CDR1 is PRHDT, CDR2 FYEKMQ, per germline (reference sequence). Here the CDR3 reads CASTHRLAGVEETQYF. The CDR3 DNA is TGTGCCAGCACCCACCGATTAGCGGGAGTTGAAGAGACCCAGTACTTC.

The chain combines TRBV7-2 with TRBJ2-6; 8 nucleotides match TRBD1. This CDR3 spans 15 amino acids. V was pared by 5 bases and J by 2 bases, with 2 bases of the junction left unmatched. Germline lookup yields CDR1 SGHTA and CDR2 FQGNSA. The CDR3 coding sequence is TGTGCCAGCAGCCAGACAGGGGCTGGGGCCAACGTCCTGACTTTC. Translation: CASSQTGAGANVLTF.

The CDR3 nucleotides read TGTGCCAGCACCCTGACAGGGATTGCTGGCTACACCTTC. Translated, it gives CASTLTGIAGYTF. The rearrangement links TRBV6-5 to TRBJ1-2; 7 bases line up with TRBD1. Germline loops: CDR1 MNHEY, CDR2 SVGAGI. This CDR3 contains 13 residues. V was pared by 7 bases and J by 7 bases, with 9 bases of the junction left unmatched.

The rearrangement links TRBV28 to TRBJ2-1; 8 bases agree with TRBD2. The germline V gene encodes CDR1 MDHEN and CDR2 SYDVKM. Trimming took 7 bases from V and 6 from J; bases not matched to a gene: 5. CDR3 length equals 13 residues. This CDR3 is CASMLAGLNEQFF. In nucleotides, the CDR3 is TGTGCCAGCATGCTAGCGGGTCTCAATGAGCAGTTCTTC.

This chain connects TRBV19 to TRBJ1-2; a possible D gene is TRBD1 (5 bases). The germline V and J ends were trimmed by 6 bases and 4 bases, with 15 bases remaining between them. This CDR3 is 14 amino acids long. CDR1 is LNHDA, CDR2 SQIVND, per germline (reference sequence). The CDR3 nucleotides read TGTGCCAGTAGACGACTCGGCCAGGGCTATGGCTACACCTTC. It is translated as CASRRLGQGYGYTF.

This clone appeared a single time. The chain is built from TRBV3-1 (or the pseudogene TRBV3-2) and TRBJ2-2; unclear D gene. Per germline, CDR1 LGHDT and CDR2 YNNKEL (reference sequence). The CDR3 extends over 16 amino acids. Trimming took 0 bases from V and 2 from J, leaving 10 bases between them. For the CDR3, the DNA is TGTGCCAGCAGCCAAGATCCTAGAAGAAACACCGGGGAGCTGTTTTTT. Protein sequence: CASSQDPRRNTGELFF.

This chain links TRBV5-5 with TRBJ2-7; unclear D gene. Germline loops: CDR1 SGHKS, CDR2 YYEKEE (reference sequence). The V gene lost 4 bases and the J gene lost 2 bases, with 16 bases spanning the gap. This CDR3 region has 15 residues. This CDR3 reads CASSTTFPPTYEQYF. The CDR3 coding sequence is TGTGCCAGCAGCACGACTTTCCCCCCTACCTACGAGCAGTACTTC.

This chain connects TRBV5-6 to TRBJ1-5, with 7 bases aligning to TRBD1. CDR1 SGHDT and CDR2 YYEEEE come from the germline V gene. The CDR3 sequence is 15 residues long. J lost 4 bases, V lost 2 bases, and 6 bases had no gene match. CDR3: CASSFGTAFNQPQHF. CDR3 DNA: TGTGCCAGCAGCTTCGGGACAGCCTTTAATCAGCCCCAGCATTTT.

This sequence joins TRBV30 and TRBJ2-3; no definite D call. CDR3 size: 13 residues. Germline loops: CDR1 GTSNPN, CDR2 SVGIG (reference sequence). The ends were cut back, 1 base at V and 7 bases at J, with 12 bases in the middle. The CDR3 DNA reads as TGTGCCTGGAGTGGCCGCCTCGGGTATACGCAGTATTTT. Translated, it gives CAWSGRLGYTQYF.

V and J are TRBV6-6 and TRBJ1-6; tentative D call: TRBD1 (6 bases). The CDR3 spans 15 residues. Germline loops: CDR1 MNHNY, CDR2 SVGAGI (reference sequence). Trimming left V 1 base short and J 5 bases short, with 9 bases between. Here the CDR3 DNA reads TGTGCCAGCAGTTACTGGACAGAGAATAATTCACCCCTCCACTTT. This sequence encodes CASSYWTENNSPLHF.

This clone was observed a few times. The V gene is TRBV3-1 (or the pseudogene TRBV3-2), the J gene TRBJ2-4; the D gene is possibly TRBD2 (6 bases). The CDR3 has 16 residues. Germline values: CDR1 LGHDT, CDR2 YNNKEL (reference sequence). With 4 bases removed from V and 4 bases from J, the gap between germline ends came to 17 bases. The DNA for the CDR3 is TGTGCCAGCAGCCCCCCAACGGGGCGGGAAAAAAACATTCAGTACTTC. Translation gives CASSPPTGREKNIQYF.

This CDR3 is CASSPGTGSPNEQFF. In nucleotides, the CDR3 is TGTGCCAGCAGCCCCGGGACAGGGAGCCCCAATGAGCAGTTCTTC. This rearrangement joins TRBV5-6 to TRBJ2-1; 9 bases are a match to TRBD1. The germline V gene has CDR1 SGHDT and CDR2 YYEEEE. Germline trimming cut 4 bases from V and 6 bases from J; bases unmatched to any gene: 8. CDR3 length equals 15 residues.

The CDR3: CASSQDIMAGGVTQHF. The CDR3 DNA is TGCGCCAGCAGCCAAGATATAATGGCCGGCGGGGTGACCCAGCATTTT. The chain employs TRBV4-1 and TRBJ1-5; D is uncertain. The germline V gene has CDR1 MGHRA and CDR2 YSYEKL. The CDR3 length is 16 residues. Trimming took 0 bases from V and 11 from J, leaving 20 bases between them.

This clone was counted between two and nine times. The chain joins TRBV7-3 to TRBJ1-2, with a possible D match to TRBD1 (5 bases). Deletions cut 2 bases from V and 0 bases from J, with 10 bases between. CDR3 length: 15 residues. Germline V lookup: CDR1 SGHTA, CDR2 FQGTGA. CDR3 coding DNA: TGTGCCAGCAGCTTAGGGGAAGGGGCTAACTATGGCTACACCTTC. It is translated as CASSLGEGANYGYTF.

The CDR3 here is CASRTIDYEQYF. CDR3 in DNA: TGTGCCAGTAGGACTATAGACTACGAGCAGTACTTC. The chain recombines TRBV6-5 with TRBJ2-7, with a possible D match to TRBD2 (6 bases). This CDR3 has 12 amino acids. Trimming removed 9 bases from V and 3 bases from J, with 12 bases in between. The germline gives CDR1 MNHEY, CDR2 SVGAGI.

This clone was detected only once. The chain is built from TRBV7-6 and TRBJ2-2; 11 nucleotides align to TRBD2. Germline V CDR1 and CDR2: SGHVS, FNYEAQ. J was trimmed by 2 bases and V by 5 bases; bases with no gene match: 10. This CDR3 contains 18 residues. CDR3 protein: CASSKHSGGVGNTGELFF. The CDR3 nucleotides read TGTGCCAGCAGCAAGCATAGCGGGGGGGTAGGAAACACCGGGGAGCTGTTTTTT.

V is TRBV4-3 and J is TRBJ2-3; TRBD2 agrees at 10 bases. J lost 6 bases, V lost 0 bases, and 3 bases had no gene match. Per the germline V gene, CDR1 is LGHNA and CDR2 is YSLEER. This CDR3 contains 15 residues. CDR3 nucleotide sequence: TGCGCCAGCAGCCAAGAACCTAGCGGGGGTGATACGCAGTATTTT. Protein sequence: CASSQEPSGGDTQYF.

The rearrangement links TRBV6-2 or TRBV6-3 to TRBJ2-7; the match to TRBD1 covers 8 bases. V was pared by 6 bases and J by 3 bases, with 10 bases of the junction left unmatched. This CDR3 contains 15 residues. Per germline, CDR1 MNHEY and CDR2 SVGEGT. The DNA for the CDR3 is TGTGCCAGCAGCCGGACAGGGTTAAGGGTCTACGAGCAGTACTTC. This gives the protein CASSRTGLRVYEQYF.

The chain links TRBV6-4 to TRBJ2-3; D is ambiguous. The CDR3 has 14 residues. The germline CDR1 and CDR2 sequences are MRHNA and SNTAGT. Trimming left V 0 bases short and J 5 bases short, with 9 bases between. The CDR3 here is CASSDSWAEDTQYF. The CDR3 DNA follows: TGTGCCAGCAGTGACTCCTGGGCAGAAGATACGCAGTATTTT.

The gene calls are TRBV4-2 and TRBJ1-4, with a weak D call TRBD1 (6 bases). Trimming removed 4 bases from V and 14 bases from J, with 17 bases in between. The CDR3 loop spans 13 amino acids. Germline V gives CDR1 LGHNA, CDR2 YNFKEQ. The CDR3 reads CASSPMLGGRLFF. CDR3 DNA sequence: TGTGCCAGCAGCCCAATGTTGGGGGGGCGGCTGTTTTTT.